This is a list of T cell receptor beta chains from one sample in a study of type 1 regulatory T cells. MiXCR, applied by TCRdb to the reads, yields one record per CDR3 protein. The sample yields roughly 65,000 distinct CDR3 sequences, about 50% seen once. Their target antigens are unknown. The material sequenced was cultured non-Tr1 T cells, either the whole culture or a sorted T cell fraction (not recorded which). Receptor source: a human donor in good health. CDR3s include the opening cysteine and the closing phenylalanine or tryptophan. A D gene is named only where the DNA matches it firmly. The size of a clone is reported for some rows only, either as once, few or many, or as a class for expanded clones.

v_gene	abundance	d_gene	j_gene	CDR3nt	CDR3aa
TRBV12-3/TRBV12-4	few	.	TRBJ2-2	TGTGCCAGCACTGGGAACACCGGGGAGCTGTTTTTT	CASTGNTGELFF
TRBV28	once	.	TRBJ1-5	TGTGCCAGCACCCCTCAGCGGGGGGGACCGGGACAGCCCCAGCATTTT	CASTPQRGGPGQPQHF
TRBV10-3	.	.	TRBJ1-1	TGTGCCATCAGTGAGCCGCACCTGGCTGCTTTCTTT	CAISEPHLAAFF
TRBV28	few	TRBD1	TRBJ2-7	TGTGCCAGCAGCCGGACAGGGCTCTCCTACGAGCAGTACTTC	CASSRTGLSYEQYF
TRBV5-1	.	.	TRBJ2-5	TGCGCCAGCACCCTTAAGCACCAAGAGACCCAGTACTTC	CASTLKHQETQYF
TRBV7-8	.	.	TRBJ1-1	TGTGCCAGCAGCTTAGAGGCTCTGGGGGCAGAAGCTTTCTTT	CASSLEALGAEAFF
TRBV4-1	.	.	TRBJ2-3	TGCGCCAGCAGCCCTTCTTGGGATACGCAGTATTTT	CASSPSWDTQYF
TRBV6-6	many	TRBD1	TRBJ1-3	TGTGCCAGCAGTTACGCGGGACAGTCTGGTGGAAACACCATATATTTT	CASSYAGQSGGNTIYF
TRBV6-5	.	.	TRBJ1-1	TGTGCCAGCAGTTCACGACAGAAGAACACTGAAGCTTTCTTT	CASSSRQKNTEAFF
TRBV20-1	.	.	TRBJ2-5	TGCAGTGCTAGAGATTTGAGGGAGACCCAGTACTTC	CSARDLRETQYF
TRBV20-1	.	TRBD2	TRBJ2-1	TGCAGTGCTAGAGATTCGGCTAGCGGGGTCAATGAGCAGTTCTTC	CSARDSASGVNEQFF
TRBV6-5	few	TRBD1	TRBJ2-7	TGTGCCAGCAGCAAAATACACACCCGGGACAGGGAAGGGTACGAGCAGTACTTC	CASSKIHTRDREGYEQYF
TRBV20-1	once	TRBD1	TRBJ1-2	TGCAGTGCTGGGACAGGGAGTAATAGCTATGGCTACACCTTC	CSAGTGSNSYGYTF
TRBV27	.	.	TRBJ2-5	TGTGCCAGCAGCCTCGGTTCGGGCCGTGAAGAGACCCAGTACTTC	CASSLGSGREETQYF
TRBV6-5	.	.	TRBJ2-3	TGTGCCAGCAGGGGACCTGGCAGGGGGGCAGATACGCAGTATTTT	CASRGPGRGADTQYF
TRBV7-9	.	.	TRBJ1-1	TGTGCCAGCCGTGGCGCGGGGGGGAGGAGGAAAACTGAAGCTTTCTTT	CASRGAGGRRKTEAFF
TRBV27	few	TRBD1	TRBJ2-7	TGTGCCAGCAGTCCCGGACAGGGGGCATATGTCTACGAGCAGTACTTC	CASSPGQGAYVYEQYF
TRBV5-1	.	.	TRBJ2-5	TGCGCCAGCAGCTTGATGCCAACACAAGAGACCCAGTACTTC	CASSLMPTQETQYF
TRBV3-1	.	TRBD1	TRBJ1-4	TGTGCCAGCAGCCAAGCCGCAGGGGGATGGGAAAAACTGTTTTTT	CASSQAAGGWEKLFF
TRBV12-3/TRBV12-4	.	TRBD2	TRBJ2-3	TGTGCCAGCAGTTTGACGGCGGGGGGGGGCATCGATGTAGATACGCAGTATTTT	CASSLTAGGGIDVDTQYF
TRBV28	.	.	TRBJ1-6	TGTGCCAGCCAAGTTTCTAATTCACCCCTCCACTTT	CASQVSNSPLHF
TRBV6-2/TRBV6-3	few	.	TRBJ1-5	TGTGCCAGCAGCGATAGACAAATCCTAGATCAGCCCCAGCATTTT	CASSDRQILDQPQHF
TRBV2	.	TRBD1	TRBJ2-1	TGTGCCAGCAGTGAACGGCAGGGGGCGCTTAATGAGCAGTTCTTC	CASSERQGALNEQFF
TRBV2	once	.	TRBJ2-2	TGTGCCAGCAGCGGCGTGAATGGGGGGACCGGGGAGCTGTTTTTT	CASSGVNGGTGELFF
TRBV5-1	few	.	TRBJ2-3	TGCGCCAGCAGCCTCGGGGTAGGGCGAGGGGCAGATACGCAGTATTTT	CASSLGVGRGADTQYF
TRBV7-2	.	.	TRBJ2-4	TGTGCCAGCAGCTTTGGAGGGCAAAACATTCAGTACTTC	CASSFGGQNIQYF
TRBV5-4	.	.	TRBJ2-4	TGTGCCAGCAGCTTTGAACGAACGGGCATTCAGTACTTC	CASSFERTGIQYF
TRBV2	.	.	TRBJ1-2	TGTGCCAGCAGGGCCAAGGGATTAGGTGGCTACACCTTC	CASRAKGLGGYTF
TRBV19	few	.	TRBJ2-7	TGTGCCAGTAGTCTGAGGGGAGGTATGCCGGAGCAGTACTTC	CASSLRGGMPEQYF
TRBV14	.	.	TRBJ1-2	TGTGCCAGCGGGGCCGGAAACTATGGCTACACCTTC	CASGAGNYGYTF
TRBV2	.	.	TRBJ1-2	TGTGCCAGCAGTGATCAACAGGTCTATGGCTACACCTTC	CASSDQQVYGYTF
TRBV30	few	.	TRBJ1-2	TGTGCCTGGAGTCTACAGCGGGAGAATGGCTACACCTTC	CAWSLQRENGYTF
TRBV7-3	.	TRBD2	TRBJ2-3	TGTGCCAGCAGCTCCCTAGCGGGGGAGGTAGATACGCAGTATTTT	CASSSLAGEVDTQYF
TRBV6-1	once	.	TRBJ1-5	TGTGCCGTAGGGCCGCGCCCGAGCAATCAGCCCCAGCATTTT	CAVGPRPSNQPQHF
TRBV20-1	.	.	TRBJ2-5	TGCAGTGCTAGAGATCGGGACCCTCGGGTGAGGACCCAGTACTTC	CSARDRDPRVRTQYF
TRBV4-1	.	.	TRBJ1-1	TGCGCCAGCAGCCAAGGAATAATTAGGGGGAACACTGAAGCTTTCTTT	CASSQGIIRGNTEAFF
TRBV3-1	.	TRBD2	TRBJ2-5	TGTGCCAGCAGCCCCCGACTAGCGGGGGAACAAGAGACCCAGTACTTC	CASSPRLAGEQETQYF
TRBV11-2	.	TRBD1	TRBJ1-6	TGTGCCAGCAGCTTAGATAGGGACAGGGTTTCACCCCTCCACTTT	CASSLDRDRVSPLHF
TRBV11-2	.	TRBD2	TRBJ2-1	TGTGCCAGCACCTCCGTAACTAGCGGGGGGGACAATGAGCAGTTCTTC	CASTSVTSGGDNEQFF
TRBV5-4	.	.	TRBJ2-1	TGTGCCAGCACCGGCGGAGGGGCCCGGGAGTTCTTC	CASTGGGAREFF
TRBV7-8	.	.	TRBJ1-1	TGTGCCAGCAGCCCCCGGGCCTTGAACACTGAAGCTTTCTTT	CASSPRALNTEAFF
TRBV12-3/TRBV12-4	.	TRBD2	TRBJ2-5	TGTGCCACCAGGACTAGCGGGCGCGGAGAGACCCAGTACTTC	CATRTSGRGETQYF
TRBV3-1	.	TRBD2	TRBJ2-7	TGTGCCAGCAGCCCGACTAGCGGGGGGTTCCCCTACGAGCAGTACTTC	CASSPTSGGFPYEQYF
TRBV10-3	.	TRBD2	TRBJ2-1	TGTGCCATCATTGAACCAGCGGGGGGACACAAGCTGAATGAGCAGTTCTTC	CAIIEPAGGHKLNEQFF
TRBV11-3	.	TRBD1	TRBJ2-5	TGTGCCAGCAGCAACAACAGGGGGGAAGGAGAGACCCAGTACTTC	CASSNNRGEGETQYF
TRBV20-1	.	TRBD1	TRBJ1-2	TGCAGTGCCACCGGGACAGGGGGCGCCGACTATGGCTACACCTTC	CSATGTGGADYGYTF
TRBV7-8	few	TRBD2	TRBJ2-6	TGTGCCAGCAGGCACCGCTTGCTAGCGGGGGGCCTCTCTGGGGCCAACGTCCTGACTTTC	CASRHRLLAGGLSGANVLTF